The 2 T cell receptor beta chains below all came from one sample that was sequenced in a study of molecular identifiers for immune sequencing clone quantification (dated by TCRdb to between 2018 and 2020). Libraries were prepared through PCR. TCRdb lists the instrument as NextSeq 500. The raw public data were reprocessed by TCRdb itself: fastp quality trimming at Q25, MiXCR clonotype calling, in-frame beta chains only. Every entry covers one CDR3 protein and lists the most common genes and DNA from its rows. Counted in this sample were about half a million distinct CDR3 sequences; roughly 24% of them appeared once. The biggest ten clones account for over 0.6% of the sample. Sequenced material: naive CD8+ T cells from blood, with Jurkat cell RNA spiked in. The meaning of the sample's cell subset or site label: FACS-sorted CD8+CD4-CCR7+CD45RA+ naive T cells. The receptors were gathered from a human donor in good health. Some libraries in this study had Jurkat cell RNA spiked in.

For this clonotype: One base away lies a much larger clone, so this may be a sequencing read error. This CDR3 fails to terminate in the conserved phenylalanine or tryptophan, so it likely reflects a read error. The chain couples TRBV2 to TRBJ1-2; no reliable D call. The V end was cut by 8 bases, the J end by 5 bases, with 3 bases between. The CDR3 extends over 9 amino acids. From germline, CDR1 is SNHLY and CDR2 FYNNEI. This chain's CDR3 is CASEYGYTS. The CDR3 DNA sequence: TGTGCCAGCGAGTATGGCTACACCTCC.

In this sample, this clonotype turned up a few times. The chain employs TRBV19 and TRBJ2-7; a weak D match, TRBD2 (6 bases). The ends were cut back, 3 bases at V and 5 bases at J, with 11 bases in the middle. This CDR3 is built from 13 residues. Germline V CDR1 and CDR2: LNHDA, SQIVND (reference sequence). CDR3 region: CASSIAGFDEQYF. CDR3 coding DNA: TGTGCCAGTAGTATCGCGGGGTTCGACGAGCAGTACTTC.